This TCR beta chain was identified during a study of blood T cell repertoires in COVID-19. Overall study context: COVID-19 samples from acute and convalescent phases originated in the United States, Italy and Spain. In each case, the material was cDNA or gDNA derived from T cells, B-cell-depleted T cells, or PBMCs.

The CDR3 is 14 amino acids. Germline lookup yields CDR1 MNHEY and CDR2 SMNVEV (reference sequence). V was trimmed by 5 bases and J by 5 bases, leaving 15 bases between them. Per the study methods: Reference gene primer amplification yielded estimated nucleated cell counts. Generated by immunoSEQ multiplex PCR, the TCRdb table keeps only in-frame clones and is missing some. From that table come the V and J calls and clone size; the DNA was used to work out D and trimming. Altogether about 70,000 clones are present, around 86% being singletons, with the ten largest covering about a tenth. What was sequenced was peripheral blood. This TCR came from a woman aged 18-29 years with acute or convalescent COVID-19. This sequence joins TRBV27 and TRBJ1-1; TRBD1 might be the D (5 bases). CDR3 DNA sequence: TGTGCCAGCAGTCCAACCTCAGGGTGGACTGAAGCTTTCTTT. Translating gives CASSPTSGWTEAFF.